A selection of T cell receptor beta chains follows, all from one sample in a study of T cell responses to AZD1222 COVID-19 vaccine. Method: immunoSEQ multiplex PCR; TCRdb's copy keeps in-frame clones and lacks some. The sample records more than 100,000 clones, roughly 90% being singletons. The sample consisted of peripheral blood, taken on day 0 of AZD1222 vaccination. The receptors here all came from an adult in good health. Both conserved end residues are part of each CDR3. A D gene is named only where the DNA matches it firmly. Not all rows give a size; the values are once, few, many and, for expanded clones, a class.

D gene	clone size	V gene	J gene	CDR3 DNA	CDR3 protein
-	few	TRBV18	TRBJ1-1	TGTGCCAGCTCACCGGGACAACACACTGAAGCTTTCTTT	CASSPGQHTEAFF
-	-	TRBV28	TRBJ1-5	TGTGCCAGCAGTCCCCAAAGCTGGCAGCCCCAGCATTTT	CASSPQSWQPQHF
-	-	TRBV12-3/TRBV12-4	TRBJ1-2	TGTGCCAGCAGTGCCCTGGGCTATGGCTACACCTTC	CASSALGYGYTF
TRBD1	-	TRBV6-5	TRBJ1-1	TGTGCCACACAGGGGACTGAAGCTTTCTTT	CATQGTEAFF
TRBD1	-	TRBV29-1	TRBJ2-7	TGCAGCGTTGATACAGGGGGCTCCTACGAGCAGTACTTC	CSVDTGGSYEQYF
-	-	TRBV6-5	TRBJ1-5	TGTGCCAGCAGTTACTCAGGCAGGGAGCAGCCCCAGCATTTT	CASSYSGREQPQHF
TRBD2	-	TRBV27	TRBJ2-1	TGTGCCAGCAGTCTCCAATATGCGGGAGGGGACAATGAGCAGTTCTTC	CASSLQYAGGDNEQFF
-	-	TRBV19	TRBJ2-1	TGTGCCAGTAGAATCAAACACAACAATGAGCAGTTCTTC	CASRIKHNNEQFF
-	-	TRBV29-1	TRBJ2-3	TGCAGCGTTGAAACAGTGGTCCACACAGATACGCAGTATTTT	CSVETVVHTDTQYF
TRBD1	-	TRBV7-3	TRBJ2-3	TGTGCCAGCAGCCACGACAGGGGAGGAGATACGCAGTATTTT	CASSHDRGGDTQYF
-	few	TRBV28	TRBJ1-2	TGTGCCAGCAGTTTAAGCCCCCTCGGTAACTATGGCTACACCTTC	CASSLSPLGNYGYTF
TRBD1	-	TRBV3-1/TRBV3-2	TRBJ1-4	TGTGCCAGCAGCCAAGCTGTGGGATTTAAGCCACCGGGACAGGATTACGAAAAACTGTTTTTT	CASSQAVGFKPPGQDYEKLFF
-	-	TRBV6-5	TRBJ2-1	TGTGCCAGCAGGGAGGACAGATACAATGAGCAGTTCTTC	CASREDRYNEQFF
TRBD1	-	TRBV29-1	TRBJ1-2	TGCAGCGTTGAAGGGACAGGGGGTAGTAGTGGCTACACCTTC	CSVEGTGGSSGYTF
TRBD1	-	TRBV6-5	TRBJ1-5	TGTGCCAGCAGCTCGACAGGGCCGAGCCAGCCCCAGCATTTT	CASSSTGPSQPQHF
TRBD1	once	TRBV5-5	TRBJ1-2	TGTGCCAGCAGCGGGACAGGGGAGGACTACACCTTC	CASSGTGEDYTF
-	-	TRBV18	TRBJ2-7	TGTGCCAGCTCACCCCTCGACGAGCAGTACTTC	CASSPLDEQYF
TRBD1	-	TRBV3-1/TRBV3-2	TRBJ1-2	TGTGCCAGCAGCCTGACAGGGGGCCATGGCTACACCTTC	CASSLTGGHGYTF
-	once	TRBV19	TRBJ1-2	TGTGCCAGTAGTCCCCGGGACACAACAAACTATGGCTACACCTTC	CASSPRDTTNYGYTF
-	-	TRBV28	TRBJ2-1	TGTGCCAGCAGTTTCAGGGATCGGGACAATGAGCAGTTCTTC	CASSFRDRDNEQFF
-	-	TRBV5-1	TRBJ2-7	TGCGCCAGCAGCCCTGTTGCAGGAACCTACGAGCAGTACTTC	CASSPVAGTYEQYF
-	-	TRBV11-3	TRBJ2-2	TGTGCCAGCAGCTTAGTGGGGCGAGTAGACGGGGAGCTGTTTTTT	CASSLVGRVDGELFF
-	-	TRBV30	TRBJ1-4	TGTGCCTGGACAGGCCCAACTAATGAAAAACTGTTTTTT	CAWTGPTNEKLFF
TRBD2	few	TRBV11-3	TRBJ2-1	TGTGCCAGCAGCTTAGGTAGCGGGAGAGCGCATGAGCAGTTCTTC	CASSLGSGRAHEQFF
TRBD1	-	TRBV18	TRBJ1-6	TGTGCCAGCTCACCAGGGACAGGGGGATATCATTCACCCCTCCACTTT	CASSPGTGGYHSPLHF
TRBD2	-	TRBV10-3	TRBJ2-7	TGTGCCATCAGTGGGGTTGGCGGGGGTCACTACGAGCAGTACTTC	CAISGVGGGHYEQYF
TRBD2	once	TRBV6-1	TRBJ2-1	TGTGCCAGCAGTGAGACTAGCGGGAGCCAGTACAATGAGCAGTTCTTC	CASSETSGSQYNEQFF
-	few	TRBV5-6	TRBJ1-3	TGTGCCAGCAGCTTGTCAGGGTCCAACACCATATATTTT	CASSLSGSNTIYF
TRBD1	-	TRBV10-2	TRBJ2-7	TGCGCCACCCAGGGGACAGGGTTAGTCGAGCAGTACTTC	CATQGTGLVEQYF
-	-	TRBV21-1	TRBJ1-2	TGTGCCAGCAACCCGAAGGACAGGCTTAACTATGGCTACACCTTC	CASNPKDRLNYGYTF
TRBD1	once	TRBV23-1	TRBJ2-7	TGCGCCAGCAGTCACCCTGACAGGGGTAGCTACGAGCAGTACTTC	CASSHPDRGSYEQYF
-	-	TRBV18	TRBJ2-1	TGTGCCAGCTCACCATCAACTAACAATGAGCAGTTCTTC	CASSPSTNNEQFF
-	-	TRBV6-1	TRBJ1-5	TGTGCCAGCAGTGAAGCTACGGGGGCGAGGCAGCCCCAGCATTTT	CASSEATGARQPQHF
-	once	TRBV10-3	TRBJ1-1	TGTGCCATCAGCCTCACGGGGAGGGACACTGAAGCTTTCTTT	CAISLTGRDTEAFF
TRBD2	-	TRBV5-6	TRBJ2-2	TGTGCCAGCAGCTTGGGACTAGCGGCCGGGGAGCTGTTTTTT	CASSLGLAAGELFF
-	-	TRBV19	TRBJ1-2	TGTGCCAGTAGTATCGGTCTTAACTATGGCTACACCTTC	CASSIGLNYGYTF
-	-	TRBV27	TRBJ2-1	TGTGCCAGCAGTCAGGGTCTTATGTCCTACAATGAGCAGTTCTTC	CASSQGLMSYNEQFF
TRBD1	-	TRBV7-2	TRBJ2-3	TGTGCCAGCAGCTCGACAGGGTTGCGGGATACGCAGTATTTT	CASSSTGLRDTQYF
TRBD1	-	TRBV5-1	TRBJ2-7	TGCGCCAGCAGCATAAGGGGACAGGGGAGGGACGAGCAGTACTTC	CASSIRGQGRDEQYF
TRBD1	-	TRBV19	TRBJ1-1	TGTGCCAGTAGTCCCGGGACAGGGTTCATGAACACTGAAGCTTTCTTT	CASSPGTGFMNTEAFF
-	-	TRBV12-3/TRBV12-4	TRBJ1-3	TGTGCCAGCAGTTTAGTACAGCGAAACACCATATATTTT	CASSLVQRNTIYF
-	-	TRBV5-1	TRBJ1-5	TGCGCCAGCAGCTTGGTCGCAAAACGGGGGCAGCCCCAGCATTTT	CASSLVAKRGQPQHF
-	-	TRBV28	TRBJ1-3	TGTGCCAGCAGTTTCCCGAGCACGAACACCATATATTTT	CASSFPSTNTIYF
TRBD2	-	TRBV9	TRBJ2-7	TGTGCCAGCAGCCCCGGGACTAGCGGGGAAATCTACGAGCAGTACTTC	CASSPGTSGEIYEQYF
-	-	TRBV29-1	TRBJ2-7	TGCAGCGTTGATCAGGGGTACTTC	CSVDQGYF
-	-	TRBV9	TRBJ2-7	TGTGCCAGCAGCGTCCTAGCTGTCGGCGAGCAGTACTTC	CASSVLAVGEQYF
-	-	TRBV6-5	TRBJ1-2	TGTGCCAGCAGTTACCGCCAACTCCCAGCTAACTATGGCTACACCTTC	CASSYRQLPANYGYTF
-	-	TRBV7-3	TRBJ1-1	TGTGCCAGCAGCTTAATTGGGGGAGGGGACACTGAAGCTTTCTTT	CASSLIGGGDTEAFF
-	-	TRBV28	TRBJ2-7	TGTGCCAGCAGTCCTCCCGGGCAGGGACGGTACGAGCAGTACTTC	CASSPPGQGRYEQYF
-	-	TRBV18	TRBJ1-5	TGTGCCAGCTCACCTGGGTCTGGTTCCAATCAGCCCCAGCATTTT	CASSPGSGSNQPQHF
-	-	TRBV2	TRBJ1-1	TGTGCCAGTTACGGAGCTAGGGGCACTGAAGCTTTCTTT	CASYGARGTEAFF
TRBD1	-	TRBV6-6	TRBJ1-2	TGTGCCAGCAGTTACGACAGGGAGGGCTATGGCTACACCTTC	CASSYDREGYGYTF
-	-	TRBV3-1/TRBV3-2	TRBJ2-3	TGTGCCAGCAGCCAAGGAAGCCCCGAGGATACGCAGTATTTT	CASSQGSPEDTQYF
-	-	TRBV6-5	TRBJ2-2	TGTGCCAGCAGCGGGGGGCTGATGGTCGGGGAGCTGTTTTTT	CASSGGLMVGELFF
TRBD1	once	TRBV13	TRBJ2-3	TGTGCCAGCAGCCTCGGGATAGGGACAGGGTCCACAGATACGCAGTATTTT	CASSLGIGTGSTDTQYF
TRBD1	-	TRBV7-9	TRBJ1-4	TGTGCCAGCAGCTTGGAAGCGACAGGGACCTACGAAAAACTGTTTTTT	CASSLEATGTYEKLFF